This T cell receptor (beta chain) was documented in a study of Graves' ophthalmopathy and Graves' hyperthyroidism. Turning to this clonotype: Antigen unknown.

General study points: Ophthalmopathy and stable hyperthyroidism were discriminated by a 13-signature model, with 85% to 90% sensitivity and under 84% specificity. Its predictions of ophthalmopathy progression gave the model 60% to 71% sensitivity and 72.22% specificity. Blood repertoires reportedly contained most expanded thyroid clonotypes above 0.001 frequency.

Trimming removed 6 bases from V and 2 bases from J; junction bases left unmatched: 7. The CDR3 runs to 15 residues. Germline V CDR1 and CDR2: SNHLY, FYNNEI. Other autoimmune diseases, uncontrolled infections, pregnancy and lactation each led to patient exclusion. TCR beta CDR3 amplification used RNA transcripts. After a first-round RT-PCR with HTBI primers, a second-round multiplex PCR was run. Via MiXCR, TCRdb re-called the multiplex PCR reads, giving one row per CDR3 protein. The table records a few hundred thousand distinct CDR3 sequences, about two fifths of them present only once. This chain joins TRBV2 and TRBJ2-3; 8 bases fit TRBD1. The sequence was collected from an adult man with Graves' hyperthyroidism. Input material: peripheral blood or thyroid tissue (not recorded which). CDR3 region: CASRPWTGYTDTQYF. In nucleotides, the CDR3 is TGTGCCAGCAGACCCTGGACAGGGTACACAGATACGCAGTATTTT.